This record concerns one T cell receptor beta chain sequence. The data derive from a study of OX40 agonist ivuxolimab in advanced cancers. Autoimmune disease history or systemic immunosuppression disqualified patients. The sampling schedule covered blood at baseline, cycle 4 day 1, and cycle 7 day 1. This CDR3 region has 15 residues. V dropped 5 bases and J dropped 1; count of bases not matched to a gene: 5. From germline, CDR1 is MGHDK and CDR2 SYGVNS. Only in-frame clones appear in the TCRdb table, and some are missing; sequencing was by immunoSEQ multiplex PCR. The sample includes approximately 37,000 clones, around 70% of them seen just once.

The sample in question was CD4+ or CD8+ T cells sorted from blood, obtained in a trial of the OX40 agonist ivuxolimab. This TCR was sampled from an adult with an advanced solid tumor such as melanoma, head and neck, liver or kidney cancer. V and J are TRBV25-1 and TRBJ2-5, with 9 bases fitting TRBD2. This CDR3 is CASSIAGVFQETQYF. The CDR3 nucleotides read TGTGCCAGCAGTATAGCGGGGGTTTTCCAAGAGACCCAGTACTTC.